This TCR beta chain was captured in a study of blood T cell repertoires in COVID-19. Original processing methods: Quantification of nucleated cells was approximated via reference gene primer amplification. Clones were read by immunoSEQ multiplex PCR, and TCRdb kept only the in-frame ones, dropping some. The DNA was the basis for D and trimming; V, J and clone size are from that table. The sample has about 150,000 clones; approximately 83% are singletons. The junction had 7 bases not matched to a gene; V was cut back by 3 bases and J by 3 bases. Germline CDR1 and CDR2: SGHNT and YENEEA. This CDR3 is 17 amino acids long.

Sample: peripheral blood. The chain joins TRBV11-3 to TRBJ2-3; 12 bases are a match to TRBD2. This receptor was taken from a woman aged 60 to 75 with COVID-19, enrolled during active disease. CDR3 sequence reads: CASSFTPGLAGTDTQYF. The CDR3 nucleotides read TGTGCCAGCAGCTTTACCCCGGGACTAGCGGGTACAGATACGCAGTATTTT.